The rows below give T cell receptor beta chains drawn from one sample of a study of metastatic and nonmetastatic thyroid tumors. TCRdb reprocessed the PCR reads using MiXCR. The sample holds tens of thousands of clones, roughly 27% seen once. Sequenced material: blood. Receptors were obtained from a female donor with papillary thyroid cancer or a benign thyroid nodule (not recorded which). Some clones in this sample may be carry-over from other donors' samples. Each CDR3 is given with its conserved first and last residue. The D gene is left open where the match is weak. Some rows mark clone size as missing; the rest say once, few, many or name a class of expanded clone.

j_call	v_call	cdr3_length	d_call	clone_size	cdr3_nt	cdr3_aa
TRBJ2-7	TRBV27	13	-	few	TGTGCCAGCAGTTTATCGATCTCGGACGAGCAGTACTTC	CASSLSISDEQYF
TRBJ1-3	TRBV19	16	-	many	TGTGCCAGTAGTTCTCACAGGACTTACTCTGGAAACACCATATATTTT	CASSSHRTYSGNTIYF
TRBJ1-6	TRBV6-2/TRBV6-3	14	-	medium-sized	TGTGCCAGCAGTTTCAACCCTCAAGGTACACCCCTCCACTTT	CASSFNPQGTPLHF
TRBJ2-7	TRBV7-2	14	-	many	TGTGCCAGCAGCTTGTTTCTAGCCTCCTACGAGCAGTACTTC	CASSLFLASYEQYF
TRBJ2-5	TRBV19	12	-	-	TGTGCCAGTAGGGGGACAACAGAGACCCAGTACTTC	CASRGTTETQYF
TRBJ1-5	TRBV19	16	TRBD1	-	TGTGCCAGTAGTATAGATCGAGGACAGGTGCCTCAGCCCCAGCATTTT	CASSIDRGQVPQPQHF
TRBJ2-7	TRBV28	15	-	medium-sized	TGTGCCAGCTTCGCCACCCTAGTAGGGAGCTACGAGCAGTACTTC	CASFATLVGSYEQYF
TRBJ2-3	TRBV2	13	-	few	TGTGCCAGCAGCGTGGACCCCTACGACCAGCAGTATTTT	CASSVDPYDQQYF
TRBJ2-1	TRBV29-1	13	TRBD2	-	TGCAGCGCCAAGACTAGCGGGAGCGGTGAGCAGTTCTTC	CSAKTSGSGEQFF
TRBJ2-5	TRBV2	13	-	many	TGTGCCAGCAGTGAGGGACCAGAAGAGACCCAGTACTTC	CASSEGPEETQYF
TRBJ1-2	TRBV19	16	-	-	TGTGCCAGTAGTACATGGGCTGAGGGGGAGGACTATGGCTACACCTTC	CASSTWAEGEDYGYTF
TRBJ2-5	TRBV9	14	-	few	TGTGCCAGCAGCGCCACAGGGAACCAAGAGACCCAGTACTTC	CASSATGNQETQYF
TRBJ2-7	TRBV3-1	14	TRBD2	-	TGTGCCAGCAGCCTGGGACTAGGAGTCTACGAGCAGTACTTC	CASSLGLGVYEQYF